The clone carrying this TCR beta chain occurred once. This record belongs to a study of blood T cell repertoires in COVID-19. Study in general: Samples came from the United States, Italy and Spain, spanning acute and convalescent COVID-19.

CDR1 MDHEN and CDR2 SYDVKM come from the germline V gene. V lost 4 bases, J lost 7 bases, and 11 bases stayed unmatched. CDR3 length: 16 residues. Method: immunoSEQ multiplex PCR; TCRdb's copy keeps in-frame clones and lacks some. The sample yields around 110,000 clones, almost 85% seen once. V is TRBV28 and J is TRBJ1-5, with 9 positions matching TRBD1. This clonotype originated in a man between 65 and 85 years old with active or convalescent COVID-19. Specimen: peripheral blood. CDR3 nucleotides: TGTGCCAGCAGTTCACCTGGGACAGGGTTAGAGCAGCCCCAGCATTTT. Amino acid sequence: CASSSPGTGLEQPQHF.